These 2 T cell receptor beta chains share one sample of origin, sequenced in a study of memory CD4+ T cells and cytomegalovirus serostatus. Sequencing used immunoSEQ multiplex PCR; TCRdb keeps in-frame clones, though not all of them. The sample lists about 40,000 clones, roughly three quarters seen once, with 0.79% in the top ten. The sort gate was single viable CD3+CD4+CD8-CD45RO+ cells for memory CD4+ T cells. Input material: memory CD4+ T cells from blood. The origin of the receptors is an adult in good health and CMV-seronegative.

Here the CDR3 DNA reads TGTGCCATCAGTGATGGTGGTGGTACTGGCACTGAAGCTTTCTTT. This translates into CAISDGGGTGTEAFF. The rearrangement uses TRBV10-3 and TRBJ1-1; D gene unclear. The CDR3 sequence is 15 residues long. V lost 3 bases to trimming and J lost 4 bases, with 15 bases between them. Germline CDR1 ENHRY, CDR2 SYGVKD.

V is TRBV4-3 and J is TRBJ2-5, with 8 bases lining up with TRBD2. The germline gives CDR1 LGHNA, CDR2 YSLEER. Trimming took 1 base from V and 4 from J; bases not matched to a gene: 5. This CDR3 is 15 amino acids long. CDR3 residues: CASSQAGGEGETQYF. The DNA of the CDR3 is TGCGCCAGCAGCCAAGCCGGGGGGGAGGGAGAGACCCAGTACTTC.